Listed below are T cell receptor beta chains from one sample, sequenced in a study of PD-1 blockade in mismatch repair-deficient tumors. Method: immunoSEQ multiplex PCR; TCRdb's copy keeps in-frame clones and lacks some. This sample has approximately 51,000 clones, with 65% to 85% found just once. Sequenced material: peripheral blood, taken roughly 21 weeks after starting pembrolizumab. The receptors derive from an adult with mismatch repair-deficient cancer. CDR3s include the opening cysteine and the closing phenylalanine or tryptophan. D genes are given only for firm matches. Size values are once, few and many counts, or a class for expanded clones, and some rows have none.

TRBV10-2,TRBJ2-1,.,.,CASSEGYNSYNEQFF,TGCGCCAGCAGCGAGGGCTATAACTCCTACAATGAGCAGTTCTTC
TRBV9,TRBJ2-1,TRBD1,.,CASSATGGAYNEQFF,TGTGCCAGCAGCGCGACAGGGGGCGCGTATAATGAGCAGTTCTTC
TRBV2,TRBJ2-7,.,.,CASRADLNYEQYF,TGTGCCAGCAGAGCTGACTTGAACTACGAGCAGTACTTC
TRBV7-3,TRBJ2-2,.,.,CASSPPRPSHTGELFF,TGTGCCAGCAGCCCCCCCCGGCCAAGCCACACCGGGGAGCTGTTTTTT
TRBV11-3,TRBJ2-1,.,.,CASSGPWGDEQFF,TGTGCCAGCAGCGGCCCCTGGGGAGACGAGCAGTTCTTC
TRBV5-4,TRBJ2-5,.,few,CASSLRTKQETQYF,TGTGCCAGCAGCCTAAGGACGAAACAAGAGACCCAGTACTTC
TRBV14,TRBJ2-1,.,.,CASRSARPWPHNEQFF,TGTGCCAGCAGATCAGCTCGCCCTTGGCCCCACAATGAGCAGTTCTTC
TRBV2,TRBJ2-5,.,.,CASSETDPWTQYF,TGTGCCAGCAGTGAAACAGATCCTTGGACCCAGTACTTC
TRBV18,TRBJ2-1,TRBD1,.,CASSPAGGLYNEQFF,TGTGCCAGCTCACCAGCAGGGGGCCTCTACAATGAGCAGTTCTTC
TRBV9,TRBJ2-5,.,.,CASSVGLGGETQYF,TGTGCCAGCAGCGTAGGTCTCGGGGGAGAGACCCAGTACTTC
TRBV5-6,TRBJ2-5,.,.,CASSLVAAKETQYF,TGTGCCAGCAGCTTGGTGGCCGCGAAAGAGACCCAGTACTTC
TRBV10-3,TRBJ2-2,TRBD1,.,CAINRGFANTGELFF,TGTGCCATCAACAGGGGTTTCGCGAACACCGGGGAGCTGTTTTTT
TRBV18,TRBJ2-7,.,few,CASSPRRGYEQYF,TGTGCCAGCTCACCGAGACGGGGATACGAGCAGTACTTC
TRBV2,TRBJ1-5,.,few,CASSLRNRQPQHF,TGTGCCAGCAGTCTAAGGAACCGTCAGCCCCAGCATTTT
TRBV14,TRBJ1-4,.,.,CASSRLGDKEKLFF,TGTGCCAGCAGCCGACTAGGGGACAAAGAAAAACTGTTTTTT
TRBV12-5,TRBJ2-2,TRBD2,.,CASGEGLAANTGELFF,TGTGCTAGTGGGGAAGGACTAGCGGCGAACACCGGGGAGCTGTTTTTT
TRBV9,TRBJ2-7,TRBD1,many,CASRPPLGQNYEQYF,TGTGCCAGCAGGCCCCCCTTGGGACAGAACTACGAGCAGTACTTC
TRBV18,TRBJ1-2,TRBD1,.,CASSRDRDGYTF,TGTGCCAGCTCACGGGACAGGGATGGCTACACCTTC
TRBV27,TRBJ2-7,.,.,CASSLSGGVGEQYF,TGTGCCAGCAGTTTAAGCGGCGGGGTTGGCGAGCAGTACTTC
TRBV29-1,TRBJ2-7,TRBD2,.,CSARGLAGGQGPYEQYF,TGCAGCGCCCGGGGACTAGCGGGAGGCCAGGGGCCCTACGAGCAGTACTTC
TRBV30,TRBJ1-1,.,.,CAWSWGRNTEAFF,TGTGCCTGGAGTTGGGGGCGGAACACTGAAGCTTTCTTT
TRBV28,TRBJ2-1,.,.,CASSLLSFGKDEQFF,TGTGCCAGCAGTTTATTGTCCTTTGGGAAGGATGAGCAGTTCTTC
TRBV18,TRBJ1-2,.,.,CASSRPLDNYGYTF,TGTGCCAGCTCACGCCCCCTGGACAACTATGGCTACACCTTC
TRBV2,TRBJ1-1,.,.,CASRPWETGGDTEAFF,TGTGCCAGCAGGCCTTGGGAGACAGGAGGGGACACTGAAGCTTTCTTT
TRBV19,TRBJ1-4,.,.,CATSEGNNEKLFF,TGTGCCACTTCGGAAGGGAATAATGAAAAACTGTTTTTT
TRBV7-3,TRBJ2-1,TRBD1,.,CASSVQTGSPHEQFF,TGTGCCAGCAGCGTTCAGACAGGGTCGCCCCATGAGCAGTTCTTC
TRBV27,TRBJ2-7,.,.,CASSPAGGSSYEQYF,TGTGCCAGCAGCCCGGCTGGAGGGAGCTCCTACGAGCAGTACTTC
TRBV11-2,TRBJ1-4,.,.,CASSYPRGNEKLFF,TGTGCCAGCAGCTACCCCAGGGGAAATGAAAAACTGTTTTTT
TRBV7-3,TRBJ1-1,.,.,CASSLSENTEAFF,TGTGCCAGCAGCTTGAGCGAGAACACTGAAGCTTTCTTT
TRBV9,TRBJ2-7,TRBD1,.,CASSEGQVNYEQYF,TGTGCCAGCAGCGAAGGACAGGTAAACTACGAGCAGTACTTC
TRBV5-8,TRBJ2-3,.,.,CASSLSWLGGTDTQYF,TGTGCCAGCAGCTTATCGTGGCTAGGCGGCACAGATACGCAGTATTTT
TRBV27,TRBJ1-2,.,.,CASSTIRGRTNYGYTF,TGTGCCAGCAGTACCATCCGCGGGCGAACTAACTATGGCTACACCTTC
TRBV27,TRBJ2-7,TRBD2,.,CASSPFGTSGNSYEQYF,TGTGCCAGCAGTCCATTCGGGACTAGCGGGAATTCATACGAGCAGTACTTC
TRBV14,TRBJ1-3,.,.,CASSQGRPGVSGNTIYF,TGTGCCAGCAGCCAAGGACGTCCAGGAGTCTCTGGAAACACCATATATTTT
TRBV14,TRBJ1-1,.,.,CASSLNVEEAFF,TGTGCCAGCAGCCTTAACGTAGAAGAAGCTTTCTTT
TRBV21-1,TRBJ2-7,.,few,CASSKVGEEGTGYEQYF,TGTGCCAGCAGCAAAGTAGGTGAGGAGGGAACGGGTTACGAGCAGTACTTC
TRBV5-1,TRBJ2-3,.,.,CASSSGGFSTDTQYF,TGCGCCAGCAGCTCCGGGGGATTTAGCACAGATACGCAGTATTTT
TRBV12-5,TRBJ2-1,TRBD2,.,CASGSTTSGNLDNEQFF,TGTGCTAGTGGTTCGACGACTAGCGGGAATCTCGACAATGAGCAGTTCTTC
TRBV6-5,TRBJ1-1,.,.,CASRRQTTEAFF,TGTGCCAGCAGAAGGCAGACGACTGAAGCTTTCTTT
TRBV25-1,TRBJ1-1,.,.,CASSWGGMNTEAFF,TGTGCCAGCTCGTGGGGGGGAATGAACACTGAAGCTTTCTTT
TRBV5-1,TRBJ2-5,.,.,CASSSRGQETQYF,TGCGCCAGCAGCTCCAGGGGACAAGAGACCCAGTACTTC
TRBV18,TRBJ2-1,TRBD1,.,CASSPGQGMSYNEQFF,TGTGCCAGCTCACCGGGACAGGGGATGTCCTACAATGAGCAGTTCTTC
TRBV28,TRBJ1-2,TRBD1,.,CASSFGTGRGGNGYTF,TGTGCCAGCAGTTTCGGGACAGGGAGGGGAGGCAATGGCTACACCTTC
TRBV29-1,TRBJ1-2,.,.,CSVQDSAYGYTF,TGCAGCGTCCAGGACAGTGCCTATGGCTACACCTTC
TRBV5-4,TRBJ2-5,.,once,CASSPRKGQETQYF,TGTGCCAGCAGCCCACGAAAGGGGCAAGAGACCCAGTACTTC
TRBV5-4,TRBJ1-2,.,once,CASSSEYQGNYGYTF,TGTGCCAGCAGCTCGGAATACCAGGGAAACTATGGCTACACCTTC
TRBV19,TRBJ2-7,TRBD2,.,CASSPGLAGEYEQYF,TGTGCCAGTAGTCCCGGGCTAGCGGGAGAATACGAGCAGTACTTC
TRBV27,TRBJ2-7,.,.,CASSFVGAGNEQYF,TGTGCCAGCAGTTTTGTAGGGGCAGGGAACGAGCAGTACTTC
TRBV16,TRBJ2-5,TRBD1,.,CASSQGSTGKETQYF,TGTGCCAGCAGCCAGGGTTCGACAGGGAAAGAGACCCAGTACTTC
TRBV29-1,TRBJ2-1,TRBD1,once,CSAGQGFSNEQFF,TGCAGCGCAGGACAGGGGTTTAGCAATGAGCAGTTCTTC
TRBV20-1,TRBJ2-5,.,.,CSATEWETQYF,TGCAGTGCAACGGAGTGGGAGACCCAGTACTTC
TRBV27,TRBJ2-7,TRBD2,.,CASSLLAGVSYEQYF,TGTGCCAGCAGTTTATTAGCGGGAGTGTCCTACGAGCAGTACTTC
TRBV5-4,TRBJ1-1,.,.,CASSPEQNMNTEAFF,TGTGCCAGCAGCCCAGAACAGAATATGAACACTGAAGCTTTCTTT
TRBV6-5,TRBJ1-2,TRBD1,few,CASRRQGGHYGYTF,TGTGCCAGCCGGCGACAGGGCGGTCACTATGGCTACACCTTC
TRBV7-3,TRBJ2-1,.,.,CASSLKGGSYNEQFF,TGTGCCAGCAGCTTAAAGGGCGGCTCCTACAATGAGCAGTTCTTC
TRBV23-1,TRBJ1-2,TRBD1,many,CASSQPTGQGIYGYTF,TGCGCCAGCAGTCAACCGACCGGACAGGGCATCTATGGCTACACCTTC
TRBV11-3,TRBJ1-1,TRBD1,.,CASSWTGMNTEAFF,TGTGCCAGCAGCTGGACAGGGATGAACACTGAAGCTTTCTTT